These 24 T cell receptor beta chains were sequenced from one sample in a study of beta chain features in type 1 diabetes. Reverse transcribing all isolated RNA meant expressed TCRB transcripts were sequenced. Assay: immunoSEQ multiplex PCR; the TCRdb copy retains only in-frame clones and omits some. The sample includes about 360,000 clones, 10% to 15% seen only once; the top ten take 0.017%. The sample was naive CD4+ T cells from blood. The receptors shown here come from a man between 18 and 35 years old in good health.

J is TRBJ2-5 and V is TRBV4-3, with a tentative D call TRBD2 (7 bases). Trimming took off 4 bases at V and 5 bases at J, with 17 bases between the two ends. The CDR3 totals 15 residues. Germline V CDR1 and CDR2: LGHNA, YSLEER. Here the CDR3 reads CASSRIHGGGETQYF. In nucleotides, the CDR3 is TGCGCCAGCAGCCGAATCCATGGGGGGGGCGAGACCCAGTACTTC.

The chain recombines TRBV11-2 with TRBJ2-1; TRBD2 matches 12 bases. Germline CDR1 is SGHAT and CDR2 is FQNNGV. The CDR3 length is 15 residues. V shed 4 bases and J 9 bases; nucleotides not matched to a gene: 7. The CDR3 reads CASSSNLAGGVEQFF. In DNA, the CDR3 is TGTGCCAGCAGCTCCAACCTAGCGGGAGGGGTTGAGCAGTTCTTC.

The chain couples TRBV28 to TRBJ1-2; TRBD1 matches at 7 bases. Germline CDR1 MDHEN, CDR2 SYDVKM. The J segment lost 6 bases and the V segment lost 7 bases, leaving 11 bases of the junction unmatched. The CDR3 spans 14 residues. CDR3 nucleotides: TGTGCCAGCACCGACCCCGGACAGGCCAATGGCTACACCTTC. Translated: CASTDPGQANGYTF.

The chain couples TRBV7-2 to TRBJ2-5; D might be TRBD1 (6 bases). CDR1 SGHTA and CDR2 FQGNSA come from the germline V gene. V lost 5 bases and J 7 bases, leaving 11 bases between the germline ends. The CDR3 consists of 12 residues. CDR3 sequence (DNA): TGTGCCAGCAGCCCGTCCAGGGGGACCCAGTACTTC. Translated: CASSPSRGTQYF.

This clone appeared a few times. This chain connects TRBV7-3 to TRBJ2-5; 10 nucleotides align to TRBD2. Per the germline V gene, CDR1 is SGHTA and CDR2 is FQGTGA. There are 15 residues in the CDR3. V trimming: 4 bases; J trimming: 1 base; junction bases outside the gene matches: 3. CDR3 region: CASSWTSGGQETQYF. Here the CDR3 DNA reads TGTGCCAGCAGCTGGACTAGCGGAGGCCAAGAGACCCAGTACTTC.

This clone was recorded a few times. Here the CDR3 reads CASSLEGTGLYEQYF. CDR3 DNA sequence: TGTGCCAGCAGTTTAGAAGGGACAGGGCTTTACGAGCAGTACTTC. The chain links TRBV28 to TRBJ2-7, with 9 bases matching TRBD1. Germline V lookup: CDR1 MDHEN, CDR2 SYDVKM. The CDR3 totals 15 residues. Trimming at V came to 2 bases and at J to 4 bases, leaving 6 bases not matched to a gene. Using reference TRBV28 and TRBJ2-7 for the parts outside the CDR3, the full variable domain is DVKVTQSSRYLVKRTGEKVFLECVQDMDHENMFWYRQDPGLGLRLIYFSYDVKMKEKGDIPEGYSVSREKKERFSLILESASTNQTSMYLCASSLEGTGLYEQYFGPGTRLTVT.

There are a few counts of this clone. The V call is TRBV7-2, the J call TRBJ1-2, with D hard to call. This CDR3 is built from 14 residues. V dropped 1 base and J dropped 5 bases, with 11 bases sitting between them. CDR1 is SGHTA and CDR2 is FQGNSA in the germline V gene. The CDR3 nucleotides are TGTGCCAGCAGCTTAGTCCCCCCCGGTTATGGCTACACCTTC. Its protein product is CASSLVPPGYGYTF.

This chain links TRBV7-2 with TRBJ2-1, with 7 bases lining up with TRBD2. CDR1 is SGHTA, CDR2 FQGNSA, per germline. V was clipped by 3 bases and J by 7 bases; unmatched bases: 6. The CDR3 has 14 residues. CDR3 coding DNA: TGTGCCAGCAGCTTGGGCGGGAGTTCAAATGAGCAGTTCTTC. It is translated as CASSLGGSSNEQFF.

This chain uses TRBV7-2 with TRBJ1-6, with 8 bases aligning to TRBD1. Germline loops: CDR1 SGHTA, CDR2 FQGNSA. The V segment lost 5 bases and the J segment 9 bases; nucleotides outside the gene matches: 6. The CDR3 has 14 amino acids. CDR3 sequence: CASSPDRVGSPLHF. The CDR3, as DNA: TGTGCCAGCAGCCCGGACAGGGTTGGTTCACCCCTCCACTTT.

This chain connects TRBV4-3 to TRBJ1-3; D call uncertain. The V gene lost 0 bases and the J gene lost 3 bases, with 6 bases spanning the gap. The germline gives CDR1 LGHNA, CDR2 YSLEER. CDR3 length equals 14 residues. CDR3 region: CASSQDLVGNTIYF. The CDR3 nucleotides read TGCGCCAGCAGCCAAGATCTTGTTGGAAACACCATATATTTT.

This clone was seen a few times. CDR3 nucleotides: TGCGCCAGCAGCCAAGATCGACAGATCGAGACCCAGTACTTC. Protein product: CASSQDRQIETQYF. The rearrangement uses TRBV4-3 and TRBJ2-5, with a weak D call TRBD1 (5 bases). Germline lookup yields CDR1 LGHNA and CDR2 YSLEER. This CDR3 is 14 amino acids long. V was cut by 0 bases and J by 5 bases, with 10 bases left in between.

V gene TRBV28 combines with J gene TRBJ2-4; the match to TRBD2 covers 7 bases. This CDR3 spans 14 amino acids. Unmatched junction bases numbered 3, after V lost 5 bases and J lost 2 bases. The germline V gene has CDR1 MDHEN and CDR2 SYDVKM. As DNA, the CDR3 is TGTGCCAGCAGTGAAGCGGGACCCAAAAACATTCAGTACTTC. This translates into CASSEAGPKNIQYF.

This chain uses TRBV6-5 with TRBJ1-5; 10 positions match TRBD1. Germline trimming cut 5 bases from V and 6 bases from J; bases unmatched to any gene: 4. CDR1 is MNHEY and CDR2 is SVGAGI in the germline V gene. The CDR3 loop spans 14 amino acids. CDR3 loop: CASSPRTGGQPQHF. Written as DNA, the CDR3 is TGTGCCAGCAGTCCTCGGACAGGGGGTCAGCCCCAGCATTTT.

The V call is TRBV28, the J call TRBJ2-7, with 15 positions matching TRBD2. J was trimmed by 3 bases and V by 6 bases; bases with no gene match: 12. The V gene's germline CDR1 is MDHEN and CDR2 SYDVKM. This CDR3 has 18 amino acids. CDR3 residues: CASSPAGTSGRPDYEQYF. The CDR3 bases are TGTGCCAGCAGCCCCGCCGGGACTAGCGGGAGGCCTGACTACGAGCAGTACTTC.

This clone was seen only once. The V gene is TRBV28, the J gene TRBJ2-5, with a tentative D call TRBD2 (6 bases). V lost 3 bases and J lost 7, with 18 bases in between. Per germline, CDR1 MDHEN and CDR2 SYDVKM. The CDR3 runs to 15 residues. The CDR3 sequence: CASSLNAGPGGTQYF. The CDR3 DNA reads as TGTGCCAGCAGTTTGAACGCGGGGCCTGGTGGGACCCAGTACTTC. The full variable domain, completed using reference TRBV28 and TRBJ2-5, is DVKVTQSSRYLVKRTGEKVFLECVQDMDHENMFWYRQDPGLGLRLIYFSYDVKMKEKGDIPEGYSVSREKKERFSLILESASTNQTSMYLCASSLNAGPGGTQYFGPGTRLLVL.

The chain carries TRBV4-2 and TRBJ1-5; no clear D. The length of the CDR3 is 16 residues. Germline V CDR1 and CDR2: LGHNA, YNFKEQ. The V end was cut by 4 bases, the J end by 0 bases, with 13 bases between. The CDR3 spells CASSPLGRTSNQPQHF. The CDR3 nucleotides read TGTGCCAGCAGCCCCCTCGGGAGAACTAGCAATCAGCCCCAGCATTTT.

This clone was observed a handful of times. V usage is TRBV7-2 and J usage is TRBJ2-7; D is unclear. The CDR3 sequence is 14 residues long. V gave up 0 bases and J gave up 1 base, with 7 bases separating them. Germline lookup yields CDR1 SGHTA and CDR2 FQGNSA. This CDR3 is CASSLASGSYEQYF. CDR3 DNA sequence: TGTGCCAGCAGCTTAGCGTCGGGTTCCTACGAGCAGTACTTC.

This clone has just a few counts. The V and J genes are TRBV4-1 and TRBJ2-3; 9 bases line up with TRBD2. The germline gives CDR1 MGHRA, CDR2 YSYEKL. The CDR3 runs to 16 residues. Trimming cost V 0 bases and J 0 bases; bases outside gene matches: 1. The chain's CDR3 is CASSQDAGGSTDTQYF. Here the CDR3 DNA reads TGCGCCAGCAGCCAAGATGCGGGAGGGAGCACAGATACGCAGTATTTT.

The chain uses TRBV6-5 and TRBJ2-4; tentative D call: TRBD1 (6 bases). The CDR3 is 12 amino acids. Germline lookup yields CDR1 MNHEY and CDR2 SVGAGI. Trimming cost V 6 bases and J 14 bases, with 17 bases left between them. The CDR3 DNA follows: TGTGCCAGCAGCCGACGGGGCCCAGGGGAGTACTTC. Translating it yields CASSRRGPGEYF.

This clone turned up a few times. V usage is TRBV18 and J usage is TRBJ1-2; D not resolved. The CDR3 runs 13 residues. The germline V and J ends were trimmed by 3 bases and 4 bases, with 9 bases remaining between them. From germline, CDR1 is KGHSH and CDR2 LQKENI. The CDR3 region is CASSPSGSYGYTF. The CDR3 DNA follows: TGTGCCAGCTCACCTTCGGGGAGCTATGGCTACACCTTC.

The table lists this clone with a few counts. J is TRBJ2-1 and V is TRBV7-9; D may be TRBD1 (5 bases). The V gene's germline CDR1 is SEHNR and CDR2 FQNEAQ (reference sequence). The CDR3 contains 13 residues. V was clipped by 0 bases and J by 8 bases, with 8 bases between them. The CDR3 DNA reads TGTGCCAGCAGCTTAGCTTCCAGGGATGAGCAGTTCTTC. It translates to CASSLASRDEQFF.

For the CDR3, the DNA is TGTGCCAGCAGCTCCAGCTCGGGTGCAGATACGCAGTATTTT. This sequence encodes CASSSSSGADTQYF. The chain uses TRBV5-4 and TRBJ2-3; D is unclear. V dropped 3 bases and J dropped 4 bases, with 12 bases sitting between them. The V gene's germline CDR1 is SGHNT and CDR2 YYREEE (reference sequence). The CDR3 extends over 14 amino acids. The full variable domain, its missing parts supplied by reference TRBV5-4 and TRBJ2-3, is ETGVTQSPTHLIKTRGQQVTLRCSSQSGHNTVSWYQQALGQGPQFIFQYYREEENGRGNFPPRFSGLQFPNYSSELNVNALELDDSALYLCASSSSSGADTQYFGPGTRLTVL.

In nucleotides, the CDR3 is TGCGCCAGCAGCTTCGCGGCCGGGGATGAGCAGTTCTTC. Protein product: CASSFAAGDEQFF. This chain joins TRBV5-1 and TRBJ2-1; weak D call: TRBD2 (5 bases). The V end was cut by 2 bases, the J end by 8 bases, with 11 bases between. This CDR3 has 13 amino acids. CDR1 is SGHRS, CDR2 YFSETQ, per germline. The entire variable domain, with the rest obtained from reference TRBV5-1 and TRBJ2-1, is as follows: KAGVTQTPRYLIKTRGQQVTLSCSPISGHRSVSWYQQTPGQGLQFLFEYFSETQRNKGNFPGRFSGRQFSNSRSEMNVSTLELGDSALYLCASSFAAGDEQFFGPGTRLTVL.

This clone was recorded a few times. Additional DNA sequences in this sample encode the identical CDR3. The chain uses TRBV30 and TRBJ1-2, with 8 nucleotides matching TRBD1. CDR3 size: 13 residues. Trimming took 2 bases from V and 7 from J; bases not matched to a gene: 6. From germline, CDR1 is GTSNPN and CDR2 SVGIG (reference sequence). CDR3 DNA sequence: TGTGCCTGGAGTCCCCGGACAGGGAGTGGCTACACCTTC. This gives the protein CAWSPRTGSGYTF.